This T cell receptor (beta chain) emerged from a study of PD-1 blockade in classical Hodgkin lymphoma. V was shortened by 3 bases and J by 1 base, with 9 bases between the two germline ends. The CDR3 length is 14 residues. The germline V gene encodes CDR1 SGHVS and CDR2 FNYEAQ. This clone is termed medium-sized. Its antigen is undetermined. TCRdb's table, derived via immunoSEQ multiplex PCR, lists solely in-frame clones and lacks some. The sample contains 25,000 to 30,000 clones, 78% of which appear only once. General study findings and limits: Relapsed/refractory patients reportedly had the lowest baseline TCR diversity, below newly diagnosed patients, who were below healthy donors. Complete responders matched newly diagnosed patients in baseline diversity.

Following autologous stem cell transplantation, relapse occurred in every patient, and exposure to brentuximab vedotin varied. This sequence was found in a human donor with classical Hodgkin lymphoma. V and J are TRBV7-6 and TRBJ1-1, with a weak D call TRBD1 (6 bases). Specimen: peripheral blood mononuclear cells (PBMCs), collected before the second cycle of nivolumab. In DNA, the CDR3 is TGTGCCAGCAGCTTGGGGGCGGAGAACACTGAAGCTTTCTTT. Translated: CASSLGAENTEAFF. Looking up the rest from reference TRBV7-6 and TRBJ1-1 gives the full variable domain: GAGVSQSPRYKVTKRGQDVALRCDPISGHVSLYWYRQALGQGPEFLTYFNYEAQQDKSGLPNDRFSAERPEGSISTLTIQRTEQRDSAMYRCASSLGAENTEAFFGQGTRLTVV.